These T cell receptor beta chains were read from a single sample in a study of T cells expressing NK-cell markers. No DNA is given; TCRdb re-called the 5' RACE reads and lists each CDR3 protein once. This sample's table reports 500,000 to 700,000 distinct CDR3 sequences. The sample was blood T cells: a sorted CD56 or NKG2C T cell subset, CD4+ or CD8+ T cells, or bulk PBMC T cells (not recorded which). These receptors came from a man younger than 35 in good health. Each CDR3 is given with its conserved first and last residue. Fields, in order: J gene, V gene, CDR3 protein.

j_call: TRBJ2-6
v_call: TRBV18
cdr3_aa: CATLQGAGANVLTF

j_call: TRBJ2-1
v_call: TRBV6-2/TRBV6-3
cdr3_aa: CASSLRLAGGFYNEQFF

j_call: TRBJ2-1
v_call: TRBV3-1
cdr3_aa: CASSRPSSGKYEQFF

j_call: TRBJ2-1
v_call: TRBV7-2
cdr3_aa: CASASSGSLNNEQFF

j_call: TRBJ2-3
v_call: TRBV29-1
cdr3_aa: CSVDMGLQADTQYF

j_call: TRBJ2-5
v_call: TRBV9
cdr3_aa: CASSGKDSQRGQETQYF

j_call: TRBJ2-5
v_call: TRBV30
cdr3_aa: CAWVRAGEETQYF

j_call: TRBJ1-2
v_call: TRBV7-8
cdr3_aa: CASSVGGGGYTF

j_call: TRBJ2-5
v_call: TRBV29-1
cdr3_aa: CSVDGGSASQETQYF

j_call: TRBJ2-3
v_call: TRBV28
cdr3_aa: CASSLLAGAGTQYF

j_call: TRBJ2-3
v_call: TRBV5-1
cdr3_aa: CASSLVAAKYTDTQYF

j_call: TRBJ1-6
v_call: TRBV2
cdr3_aa: CASVETGTVNSPLHF

j_call: TRBJ2-7
v_call: TRBV29-1
cdr3_aa: CSVERLFENTYEQYF

j_call: TRBJ1-5
v_call: TRBV28
cdr3_aa: CATDRVDNQPQHF

j_call: TRBJ2-1
v_call: TRBV7-2
cdr3_aa: CASSFSTGGGEQFF

j_call: TRBJ2-1
v_call: TRBV3-1
cdr3_aa: CASSQNPAYDEQFF

j_call: TRBJ2-3
v_call: TRBV20-1
cdr3_aa: CSARGLAGPTDTQYF

j_call: TRBJ2-2
v_call: TRBV27
cdr3_aa: CASLFPGGELFF

j_call: TRBJ1-3
v_call: TRBV27
cdr3_aa: CASSPTSRGSGNTIYF

j_call: TRBJ2-1
v_call: TRBV20-1
cdr3_aa: CSARVGNEQFF

j_call: TRBJ2-3
v_call: TRBV10-3
cdr3_aa: CAISGKGDLPPMDTQYF

j_call: TRBJ2-3
v_call: TRBV7-6
cdr3_aa: CASSLRLAGVDTQYF

j_call: TRBJ2-2
v_call: TRBV20-1
cdr3_aa: CSARNGRANTGELFF

j_call: TRBJ2-3
v_call: TRBV6-5
cdr3_aa: CASSYLLAASTDTQYF

j_call: TRBJ1-1
v_call: TRBV29-1
cdr3_aa: CSAREGTEAFF

j_call: TRBJ1-6
v_call: TRBV7-9
cdr3_aa: CASSLLRGGSPLHF

j_call: TRBJ2-5
v_call: TRBV2
cdr3_aa: CASSRVASQETQYF

j_call: TRBJ1-3
v_call: TRBV6-5
cdr3_aa: CASSSDRGVGNTIYF

j_call: TRBJ2-3
v_call: TRBV2
cdr3_aa: CATLGTDHLTTDTQYF

j_call: TRBJ2-2
v_call: TRBV7-6
cdr3_aa: CASSLALLSTGTGRTGELFF

j_call: TRBJ1-5
v_call: TRBV12-3/TRBV12-4
cdr3_aa: CASSMHRDSNQPQHF

j_call: TRBJ2-7
v_call: TRBV12-3/TRBV12-4
cdr3_aa: CASSPPGLSGQQYF

j_call: TRBJ2-3
v_call: TRBV29-1
cdr3_aa: CSSGVAPDTQYF

j_call: TRBJ2-5
v_call: TRBV6-1
cdr3_aa: CASTPLADFQETQYF

j_call: TRBJ2-1
v_call: TRBV29-1
cdr3_aa: CSVDRGSINEQFF

j_call: TRBJ2-3
v_call: TRBV20-1
cdr3_aa: CSARAGDRDTQYF

j_call: TRBJ2-1
v_call: TRBV10-3
cdr3_aa: CAISDRQGHNEQFF